Listed below are T cell receptor beta chains from one sample, sequenced in a study of vaccination effects on CD4 cells after COVID-19. Sequenced by immunoSEQ multiplex PCR; TCRdb stores in-frame clones only, minus some. The data show about 24,000 clones, 60% to 85% seen once. For these receptors, no antigen is known. Sequences were derived from CD4+ T cells from PBMCs cultured with HCoV-NL63 spike peptides, sampled after COVID-19 vaccination. These receptors were obtained from a human donor who received a COVID-19 vaccine. The CDR3 runs from the conserved cysteine through the conserved F or W. The order of the fields is clone size, V gene, J gene, D gene, CDR3 protein, CDR3 DNA. The D gene is left open where the match is weak. Size is stated for part of the rows, as once, few or many counts, or as a class when the clone is expanded.

-	TRBV21-1	TRBJ1-5	-	CASRDRGANYSNQPQHF	TGTGCCAGCAGGGACAGGGGAGCCAATTATAGCAATCAGCCCCAGCATTTT
-	TRBV2	TRBJ2-5	-	CASSESGGVYQETQYF	TGTGCCAGCAGTGAATCGGGGGGCGTGTACCAAGAGACCCAGTACTTC
-	TRBV29-1	TRBJ2-1	-	CSVEVGQNYYNEQFF	TGCAGCGTTGAAGTCGGACAAAACTACTACAATGAGCAGTTCTTC
once	TRBV7-2	TRBJ2-7	-	CASSPAPPGHYEQYF	TGTGCCAGCAGCCCGGCTCCCCCGGGTCACTACGAGCAGTACTTC
-	TRBV10-3	TRBJ1-5	-	CAISGRQSNQPQHF	TGTGCCATCAGCGGGAGACAGAGCAATCAGCCCCAGCATTTT
-	TRBV28	TRBJ2-1	-	CASSLPGVLAIYNEQFF	TGTGCCAGCAGTTTACCCGGTGTACTAGCCATTTACAATGAGCAGTTCTTC
-	TRBV5-4	TRBJ2-2	-	CASSLPGDGELFF	TGTGCCAGCAGCTTACCGGGTGACGGGGAGCTGTTTTTT
-	TRBV2	TRBJ1-1	TRBD1	CASTRRQGGTEAFF	TGTGCCAGCACCCGACGACAGGGAGGAACTGAAGCTTTCTTT
-	TRBV28	TRBJ2-7	TRBD2	CASSLAGAYEQYF	TGTGCCAGCAGTCTAGCGGGAGCCTACGAGCAGTACTTC
few	TRBV7-3	TRBJ2-7	-	CASSLTGTDPYEQYF	TGTGCCAGCAGCTTAACCGGGACGGATCCCTACGAGCAGTACTTC
-	TRBV11-2	TRBJ2-2	-	CASSFWGGALTGELFF	TGTGCCAGCAGCTTTTGGGGGGGGGCCTTAACCGGGGAGCTGTTTTTT
-	TRBV6-2/TRBV6-3	TRBJ2-5	-	CASSSMTRTDQETQYF	TGTGCCAGCAGTTCCATGACTAGGACGGACCAAGAGACCCAGTACTTC
-	TRBV5-6	TRBJ1-3	-	CASSLAPQGTIYF	TGTGCCAGCAGCTTGGCCCCCCAGGGTACCATATATTTT
-	TRBV6-5	TRBJ1-2	TRBD1	CATTGTATFNYGYTF	TGTGCCACCACTGGGACAGCTACATTTAACTATGGCTACACCTTC
-	TRBV11-3	TRBJ1-3	-	CASSLGVTSSGNTIYF	TGTGCCAGCAGCTTAGGAGTCACCAGCTCTGGAAACACCATATATTTT
-	TRBV5-4	TRBJ2-7	TRBD1	CASSSRGSSYEQYF	TGTGCCAGCAGCTCCAGGGGGAGCAGTTACGAGCAGTACTTC
few	TRBV30	TRBJ1-2	-	CAWSVISYGYTF	TGTGCCTGGAGTGTAATCTCCTATGGCTACACCTTC
-	TRBV6-2/TRBV6-3	TRBJ2-5	-	CASSYVGAQETQYF	TGTGCCAGCAGTTATGTGGGGGCTCAAGAGACCCAGTACTTC
-	TRBV5-6	TRBJ1-2	-	CASSLRDTYGYTF	TGTGCCAGCAGCTTGCGGGACACCTATGGCTACACCTTC
-	TRBV5-1	TRBJ1-2	-	CASSPARGYGYTF	TGCGCCAGCAGCCCAGCTCGTGGCTATGGCTACACCTTC
-	TRBV14	TRBJ2-1	-	CASSQDWNEQFF	TGTGCCAGCAGCCAAGATTGGAATGAGCAGTTCTTC
-	TRBV4-1	TRBJ1-1	-	CASSQRPQGTFPFEAFF	TGCGCCAGCAGCCAGAGACCCCAGGGTACGTTTCCATTTGAAGCTTTCTTT
few	TRBV5-4	TRBJ1-1	TRBD1	CASSQGGLDTEAFF	TGTGCCAGCAGCCAAGGGGGCTTGGACACTGAAGCTTTCTTT
-	TRBV30	TRBJ2-1	-	CAWNKGEGAEGGNNEQFF	TGTGCCTGGAACAAAGGCGAAGGGGCCGAGGGGGGAAACAATGAGCAGTTCTTC
once	TRBV11-2	TRBJ2-1	TRBD2	CASSPFGLAGGHNEQFF	TGTGCCAGCAGCCCCTTCGGGCTAGCGGGGGGCCACAATGAGCAGTTCTTC
-	TRBV19	TRBJ1-1	-	CASSRTPPWSAFF	TGTGCCAGTAGTAGGACGCCTCCCTGGTCGGCTTTCTTT
-	TRBV6-2/TRBV6-3	TRBJ1-5	-	CASSYPGNQPQHF	TGTGCCAGCAGTTACCCAGGGAATCAGCCCCAGCATTTT
few	TRBV10-3	TRBJ2-7	-	CAIGPDWSPGEQYF	TGTGCCATCGGACCAGACTGGTCCCCGGGGGAGCAGTACTTC